One TCR beta chain is described in this entry. This sample was taken from a study of blood T cell repertoires in COVID-19. Overall study context: Acute and convalescent COVID-19 samples came from the United States, Italy and Spain. T cells, B-cell-depleted T cells, or PBMCs provided the cDNA or gDNA that served as material.

The V end lost 2 bases, the J end lost 0 bases, and 7 bases lay between the germline ends. The CDR3 contains 14 residues. Germline CDR1 reads SGHTA; CDR2 reads FQGTGA. Sequencing used immunoSEQ multiplex PCR; TCRdb keeps in-frame clones, though not all of them. Seen here are over 150,000 clones, roughly 84% observed once, and the top ten hold around 3.5%. Participants, about 18 to 90 years old, spanned under 30 US areas. Donors were grouped by their self-reported clinical history. This chain links TRBV7-3 with TRBJ1-2; no reliable D call. The specimen sequenced was PBMCs or T cells enriched from blood (not recorded which). The clonotype originates from a woman under 40 who had recovered from COVID-19. The CDR3 DNA sequence: TGTGCCAGCAGCTTAGAACTGACTAACTATGGCTACACCTTC. Translation gives CASSLELTNYGYTF.